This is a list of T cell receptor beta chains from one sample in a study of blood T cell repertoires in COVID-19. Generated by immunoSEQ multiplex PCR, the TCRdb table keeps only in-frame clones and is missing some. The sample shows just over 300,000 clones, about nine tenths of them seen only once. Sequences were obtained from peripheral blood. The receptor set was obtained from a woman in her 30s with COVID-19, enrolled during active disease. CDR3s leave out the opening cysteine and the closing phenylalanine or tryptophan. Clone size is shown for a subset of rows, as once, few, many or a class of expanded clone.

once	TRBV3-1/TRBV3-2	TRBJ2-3	ASSQGLAGVTTDTQY
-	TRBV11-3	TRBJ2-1	ASSLGQGADEQF
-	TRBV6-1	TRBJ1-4	ASSRGTAWGEKLF
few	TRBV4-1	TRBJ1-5	ASSENPGRQPQH
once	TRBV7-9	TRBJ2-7	ASSSPGHSYEQY
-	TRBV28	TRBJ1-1	ASSLGTDEAF
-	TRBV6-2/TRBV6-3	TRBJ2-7	ASSYSSRGDYEQY
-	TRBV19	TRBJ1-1	ASSIGGAEAF
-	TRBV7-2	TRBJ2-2	ASSLVGSLGGELF
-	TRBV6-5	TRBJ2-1	ASRIELTSFNEQF